Sequencing of this TCR beta chain was carried out in a study of T-cell reconstitution after alpha-beta-depleted transplantation in children. The V end lost 7 bases, the J end lost 3 bases, and 10 bases lay between the germline ends. Looked up from germline, CDR1 is DFQATT and CDR2 is SNEGSKA (reference sequence). CDR3 length: 12 residues. A TCRbeta library incorporating unique molecular identifiers was prepared. TCRdb recomputed calls from the PCR reads with MiXCR, one row per CDR3 protein. The repertoire has about 600,000 distinct CDR3 sequences, roughly 13% of them found once; the top ten carry about 2.2%. This clonotype came up many times.

The chain recombines TRBV20-1 with TRBJ2-1, with no clear D. This sequence originates from a male patient younger than 18 who had a stem cell transplant for acute myeloid leukemia, so the T cells may come from the graft donor. Here the sequenced sample was PBMCs, mostly from graft donor cells, taken 360 days after TCRalphabeta/CD19-depleted stem cell transplant. This CDR3 is CSGAVNYNEQFF. CDR3 nucleotide sequence: TGCAGTGGAGCTGTGAACTACAATGAGCAGTTCTTC.